This is a list of T cell receptor beta chains from one sample in a study of blood T cell repertoires in COVID-19. The repertoire was sequenced with immunoSEQ multiplex PCR; TCRdb's copy has only in-frame clones and lacks some. Here the sample spans about 300,000 clones, around 92% being singletons. The sequenced sample consisted of PBMCs or T cells enriched from blood (not recorded which). These receptors originate from a woman in her forties or fifties who had been exposed to COVID-19. The CDR3 runs from the conserved cysteine through the conserved F or W. D genes are given only for firm matches. Clone size appears in some rows only: once, few, many, or a class for an expanded clone.

TRBD1	TRBV7-2	TRBJ1-6	few	TGTGCCAGCAGCACAACGACAGGGTCGGTTTCACCCCTCCACTTT	CASSTTTGSVSPLHF
NA	TRBV7-9	TRBJ2-7	NA	TGTGCCAGCCCCGCGGTCAGAGAGAAGTACGAGCAGTACTTC	CASPAVREKYEQYF
TRBD1	TRBV28	TRBJ2-7	NA	TGTGCCAGCAGCAGGATCGGACAGGGGGGTTACGAGCAGTACTTC	CASSRIGQGGYEQYF
NA	TRBV5-6	TRBJ2-7	NA	TGTGCCAGCAGCTTGGAACAGGGAGACGAGCAGTACTTC	CASSLEQGDEQYF
TRBD2	TRBV7-8	TRBJ2-5	NA	TGTGCCAGCAGCGCGGGAATGAGCGGGGGCCTACAAGAGACCCAGTACTTC	CASSAGMSGGLQETQYF
TRBD1	TRBV2	TRBJ1-2	NA	TGTGCCAGCAGCCAGGACAGGGACTATGGCTACACCTTC	CASSQDRDYGYTF
TRBD2	TRBV10-2	TRBJ2-3	NA	TGCGCCAGCAGTGAGTCTCGGCTAGCGGGGGGCCCTAGCACAGATACGCAGTATTTT	CASSESRLAGGPSTDTQYF
NA	TRBV5-4	TRBJ1-2	NA	TGTGCCAGCAGCCTCGGGGGTTATGGCTACACCTTC	CASSLGGYGYTF
NA	TRBV4-2	TRBJ1-1	NA	TGTGCCAGCAGCCAAGAGTTGTACATTTCAGGCTTCGGAGCTTTCTTT	CASSQELYISGFGAFF
NA	TRBV5-4	TRBJ2-5	many	TGTGCCAGCAGCTTGGCTCCCGCTGGCGAGACCCAGTACTTC	CASSLAPAGETQYF
TRBD1	TRBV3-1/TRBV3-2	TRBJ1-1	NA	TGTGCCACAAAGGAACCGGGACAGGAAGCTTTCTTT	CATKEPGQEAFF
TRBD1	TRBV18	TRBJ2-1	NA	TGTGCCAGCTCACCATACGGACAGGGCGGTGAGCAGTTCTTC	CASSPYGQGGEQFF
TRBD1	TRBV30	TRBJ1-6	NA	TGTGCCTGGAGTGTAGGACAGGGAGAAAATTCACCCCTCCACTTT	CAWSVGQGENSPLHF
TRBD1	TRBV5-1	TRBJ2-5	NA	TGCGCCAGCAGCCCGCCGGGACAGGGGCTAGAGACCCAGTACTTC	CASSPPGQGLETQYF
NA	TRBV7-2	TRBJ1-5	NA	TGTGCCAGCAGCTTGGGGAGGGGAAGCACTCAGCCCCAGCATTTT	CASSLGRGSTQPQHF
NA	TRBV7-2	TRBJ2-4	NA	TGTGCCAGCAGCTTAGGTGGCTCCCCGAACATTCAGTACTTC	CASSLGGSPNIQYF
NA	TRBV14	TRBJ1-2	NA	TGTGCCAGCAGCCAAGAGCGGCAGGGTATGAGAGGCTACACCTTC	CASSQERQGMRGYTF
NA	TRBV10-3	TRBJ2-7	NA	TGTGCCATCAGTGAGGGTGCAGGAGGAGTGTACGAGCAGTACTTC	CAISEGAGGVYEQYF
NA	TRBV15	TRBJ2-7	NA	TGTGCCACCAGCAGATCCCCCGGGTTATTAGACTACGAGCAGTACTTC	CATSRSPGLLDYEQYF
TRBD2	TRBV4-2	TRBJ2-1	NA	TGTGCCAGCAGCCAAGGACTAGCGGGGAGCGATGAGCAGTTCTTC	CASSQGLAGSDEQFF
TRBD1	TRBV5-1	TRBJ2-3	NA	TGCGCCAGCAGCTGGGCTCCGGGACAGCTCACAGATACGCAGTATTTT	CASSWAPGQLTDTQYF
NA	TRBV6-6	TRBJ2-5	NA	TGTGCCAGCAGTTACTCGAGAGAGACCCAGTACTTC	CASSYSRETQYF
TRBD2	TRBV2	TRBJ2-1	NA	TGTGCCAGCAGTGTGGGCGGGGGGACCCCCTCCTACAATGAGCAGTTCTTC	CASSVGGGTPSYNEQFF
NA	TRBV7-7	TRBJ2-1	NA	TGTGCTAGCAGCTTAGATACCAGGGGCAATGAGCAGTTCTTC	CASSLDTRGNEQFF
NA	TRBV2	TRBJ1-6	NA	TGTGCCAGCATAGGCGGGGGACCGAGCGATCGTAATTCACCCCTCCACTTT	CASIGGGPSDRNSPLHF
NA	TRBV6-5	TRBJ1-1	NA	TGTGCCAGCAGGAGAGAAGTCATGAACACTGAAGCTTTCTTT	CASRREVMNTEAFF
NA	TRBV9	TRBJ2-2	once	TGTGCCAGCAGCGTAGAGGCAGGGGGGTCCGGGGAGCTGTTTTTT	CASSVEAGGSGELFF
TRBD1	TRBV5-6	TRBJ1-4	NA	TGTGCCAGCAGCAAACAGGGGTCGGTAGGTGAAAAACTGTTTTTT	CASSKQGSVGEKLFF
NA	TRBV3-1/TRBV3-2	TRBJ1-2	NA	TGTGCCAGCAGCCAAGGAGGGTATGGCTACACCTTC	CASSQGGYGYTF